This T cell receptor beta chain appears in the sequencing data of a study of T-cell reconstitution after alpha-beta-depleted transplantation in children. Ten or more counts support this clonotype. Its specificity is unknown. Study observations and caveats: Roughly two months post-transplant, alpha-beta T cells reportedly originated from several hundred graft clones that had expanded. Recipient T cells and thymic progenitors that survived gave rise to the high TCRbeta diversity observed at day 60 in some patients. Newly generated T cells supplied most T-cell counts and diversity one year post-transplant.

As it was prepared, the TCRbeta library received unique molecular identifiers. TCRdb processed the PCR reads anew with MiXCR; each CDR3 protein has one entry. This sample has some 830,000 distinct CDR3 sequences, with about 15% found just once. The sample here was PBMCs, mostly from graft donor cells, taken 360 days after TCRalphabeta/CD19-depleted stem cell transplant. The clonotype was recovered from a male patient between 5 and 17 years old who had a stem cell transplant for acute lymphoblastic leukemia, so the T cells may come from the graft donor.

CDR3 DNA sequence: TGTGCCACCAAGGGGGGTGAGCAGTTCTTC. Protein sequence: CATKGGEQFF. The chain recombines TRBV24-1 with TRBJ2-1, with D perhaps assigned TRBD1 or TRBD2 (6 bases each). The CDR3 is made up of 10 amino acids. CDR1 and CDR2 (germline): KGHDR, SFDVKD. Trimming cost V 8 bases and J 9 bases, with 7 bases left between them.